This TCR beta chain was sequenced in a study of molecular identifiers for immune sequencing clone quantification. One entry per CDR3 protein, called by TCRdb with MiXCR from the PCR reads. The repertoire holds some 59,000 distinct CDR3 sequences, with 20% to 25% as singletons. This clonotype came up many times. The V gene lost 0 bases and the J gene lost 5 bases, with 7 bases spanning the gap. The germline gives CDR1 ENHRY, CDR2 SYGVKD. The CDR3 extends over 13 amino acids. The sequence was collected from a human donor in good health. Some libraries in this study had Jurkat cell RNA spiked in. The sequenced sample consisted of naive CD8+ T cells from blood, with Jurkat cell RNA spiked in. Subset described: FACS-sorted CD8+CD4-CCR7+CD45RA+ naive T cells. The genes are TRBV10-3 and TRBJ1-2, with D hard to call. DNA for the CDR3: TGTGCCATCAGTGAGTCCAGTCTATATGGCTACACCTTC. It encodes CAISESSLYGYTF.